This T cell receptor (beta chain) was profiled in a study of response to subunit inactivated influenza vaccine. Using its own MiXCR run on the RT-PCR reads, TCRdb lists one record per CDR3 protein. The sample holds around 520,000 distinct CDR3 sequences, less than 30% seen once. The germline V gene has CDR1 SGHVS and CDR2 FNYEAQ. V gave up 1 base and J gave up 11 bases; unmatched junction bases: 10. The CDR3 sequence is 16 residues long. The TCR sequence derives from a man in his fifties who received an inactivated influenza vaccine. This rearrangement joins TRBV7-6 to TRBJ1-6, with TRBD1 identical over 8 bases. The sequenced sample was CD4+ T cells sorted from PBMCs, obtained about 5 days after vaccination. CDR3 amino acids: CASSLERTGSMAPLHF. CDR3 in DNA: TGTGCCAGCAGCTTAGAGCGGACAGGGTCAATGGCACCCCTCCACTTT.